A single sample is the source of the 14 T cell receptor beta chains below, sequenced in a study of blood T cells in healthy people across ages. Then a second PCR, running about 7 to 11 cycles, was carried out with a sample-barcoded 5' primer and a J-beta primer mix. A single record per CDR3 protein comes from TCRdb applying MiXCR to the 5' RACE reads. The sample includes 1.5 million to 2 million distinct CDR3 sequences, roughly 28% of them seen just once. Sequencing was carried out using blood. All receptors derive from a woman aged 30 to 39 in good health.

This chain joins TRBV5-1 and TRBJ2-1; maybe TRBD2 (5 bases). Germline CDR1 SGHRS, CDR2 YFSETQ. V lost 2 bases and J 2 bases, leaving 8 bases between the germline ends. The CDR3 loop spans 14 amino acids. This CDR3 reads CASSFGVAYNEQFF. The CDR3 DNA reads TGCGCCAGCAGCTTCGGGGTTGCCTACAATGAGCAGTTCTTC.

The table lists this clonotype with many counts. The rearrangement joins TRBV11-2 to TRBJ1-6, with 9 positions matching TRBD1. Germline V CDR1 and CDR2: SGHAT, FQNNGV. V was clipped by 5 bases and J by 8 bases; unmatched bases: 7. The CDR3 is 15 amino acids. The CDR3 bases are TGTGCCAGCAGCCCAGGGACAGGGTGGGATTCACCCCTCCACTTT. As protein: CASSPGTGWDSPLHF. The variable domain in full, with the rest retrieved from reference TRBV11-2 and TRBJ1-6, is EAGVAQSPRYKIIEKRQSVAFWCNPISGHATLYWYQQILGQGPKLLIQFQNNGVVDDSQLPKDRFSAERLKGVDSTLKIQPAKLEDSAVYLCASSPGTGWDSPLHFGNGTRLTVT.

This clonotype was counted a few times. This chain connects TRBV7-9 to TRBJ2-4; a weak D match, TRBD1 (5 bases). Germline V gene sequence: CDR1 SEHNR, CDR2 FQNEAQ (reference sequence). Deletions cut 1 base from V and 5 bases from J, with 12 bases between. The CDR3 totals 15 residues. Here the CDR3 DNA reads TGTGCCAGCAGCTTAGTTCCAGGGATGGAAAACATTCAGTACTTC. Residues: CASSLVPGMENIQYF. Using reference TRBV7-9 and TRBJ2-4 for the parts outside the CDR3, the full variable domain is DTGVSQNPRHKITKRGQNVTFRCDPISEHNRLYWYRQTLGQGPEFLTYFQNEAQLEKSRLLSDRFSAERPKGSFSTLEIQRTEQGDSAMYLCASSLVPGMENIQYFGAGTRLSVL.

This clonotype showed up just a few times. V gene TRBV9 combines with J gene TRBJ2-2; unclear D gene. CDR3 size: 12 residues. V gave up 2 bases and J gave up 2 bases, with 1 base separating them. In germline, CDR1 is SGDLS, CDR2 YYNGEE. The CDR3 region has the DNA TGTGCCAGCAGCGTCAACACCGGGGAGCTGTTTTTT. This translates into CASSVNTGELFF.

This clonotype is a singleton in its sample. The chain links TRBV7-2 to TRBJ2-3; 13 nucleotides line up with TRBD2. CDR1 and CDR2 from the germline V gene are SGHTA and FQGNSA. The J segment lost 5 bases and the V segment lost 1 base, leaving 6 bases of the junction unmatched. The CDR3 runs to 17 residues. The CDR3 loop reads CASSLGLLAGGLDTQYF. The DNA of the CDR3 is TGTGCCAGCAGCTTAGGCCTACTAGCGGGGGGGTTAGATACGCAGTATTTT.

At least ten counts were recorded for this clonotype. The chain links TRBV7-9 to TRBJ2-5; D gene unclear. The CDR3 runs to 15 residues. The V gene's germline CDR1 is SEHNR and CDR2 FQNEAQ (reference sequence). V lost 3 bases, J lost 3 bases, and 14 bases lay in between. Written as DNA, the CDR3 is TGTGCCAGCAGCTTCGGACGGATTGGGGAAGAGACCCAGTACTTC. Amino acid sequence: CASSFGRIGEETQYF. Looking up the rest from reference TRBV7-9 and TRBJ2-5 gives the full variable domain: DTGVSQNPRHKITKRGQNVTFRCDPISEHNRLYWYRQTLGQGPEFLTYFQNEAQLEKSRLLSDRFSAERPKGSFSTLEIQRTEQGDSAMYLCASSFGRIGEETQYFGPGTRLLVL.

Comment on this clonotype: The junction shows a germline mismatch at one end, possibly a read error. The J gene is TRBJ1-2, the V gene TRBV11-1; unclear D gene. The CDR3 has 14 amino acids. CDR1 is SGHAT, CDR2 FQDESV, per germline (reference sequence). Written as DNA, the CDR3 is TGTACCAGCAGCCCCCGGAGGTTGAACTATGGCTACACCTTC. Its translation is CTSSPRRLNYGYTF.

The chain links TRBV2 to TRBJ2-1; a weak D match, TRBD1 (5 bases). V dropped 0 bases and J dropped 7 bases, with 19 bases sitting between them. Germline V gene lookup returns CDR1 SNHLY and CDR2 FYNNEI. CDR3 length: 17 amino acids. CDR3 in amino acids: CASSEALAAGLGNEQFF. CDR3 DNA sequence: TGTGCCAGCAGTGAAGCTCTGGCGGCAGGGCTAGGGAATGAGCAGTTCTTC.

This clonotype has a count of ten or more. This chain uses TRBV7-6 with TRBJ2-5, with D hard to call. The V end lost 5 bases, the J end lost 5 bases, and 15 bases lay between the germline ends. CDR1 and CDR2 from the germline V gene are SGHVS and FNYEAQ. This CDR3 spans 14 amino acids. The DNA of the CDR3 is TGTGCCAGCAGCCAACGGTCGGGCCGGGAGACCCAGTACTTC. Its translation: CASSQRSGRETQYF.

CDR3 sequence (DNA): TGTGCCAGCAGCCCCGAAAGCAGGGTGACCCAGTACTTC. Translation: CASSPESRVTQYF. The rearrangement links TRBV7-9 to TRBJ2-4, with TRBD1 as a possible D gene (5 bases). The DNA end is more similar to TRBJ2-5, so the J call may be wrong. The length of the CDR3 is 13 residues. Germline CDR1 is SEHNR and CDR2 is FQNEAQ (reference sequence).

There are many counts of this clonotype. The rearrangement uses TRBV7-2 and TRBJ2-1; 11 bases are shared with TRBD2. J was trimmed by 4 bases and V by 3 bases; bases with no gene match: 2. This CDR3 is built from 15 residues. The germline V gene encodes CDR1 SGHTA and CDR2 FQGNSA. CDR3 sequence: CASSFTSGGYNEQFF. CDR3 nucleotide sequence: TGTGCCAGCAGCTTCACTAGCGGGGGTTACAATGAGCAGTTCTTC. Using reference TRBV7-2 and TRBJ2-1 for the parts outside the CDR3, the full variable domain is GAGVSQSPSNKVTEKGKDVELRCDPISGHTALYWYRQSLGQGLEFLIYFQGNSAPDKSGLPSDRFSAERTGGSVSTLTIQRTQQEDSAVYLCASSFTSGGYNEQFFGPGTRLTVL.

The chain links TRBV7-2 to TRBJ2-7; TRBD2 agrees at 10 bases. CDR1 is SGHTA, CDR2 FQGNSA, per germline. The CDR3 loop spans 18 amino acids. Losses at the gene ends were 2 bases for V and 0 bases for J; bases not matched to a gene: 10. The CDR3 loop reads CASSLPVSGRPDSYEQYF. The CDR3 DNA is TGTGCCAGCAGCTTACCCGTTAGCGGGAGGCCTGACTCCTACGAGCAGTACTTC.

The chain is built from TRBV3-1 and TRBJ2-1; D not resolved. The CDR3 consists of 17 residues. Germline-derived CDR1 and CDR2 are LGHDT and YNNKEL (reference sequence). Trimming shortened V by 4 bases and J by 3 bases, and 19 bases separated the two germline ends. The CDR3 sequence: CASSPRRTRARYNEQFF. The CDR3 region has the DNA TGTGCCAGCAGCCCGAGACGGACCAGAGCCCGCTACAATGAGCAGTTCTTC.

The chain links TRBV28 to TRBJ1-4, with D possibly being TRBD1 (5 bases). Germline V gene data show CDR1 as MDHEN and CDR2 as SYDVKM. The CDR3 length is 13 residues. V shed 2 bases and J shed 14 bases, with 15 bases lying between them. The CDR3 protein is CASSLPPDGTLFF. The CDR3, as DNA: TGTGCCAGCAGTTTACCCCCCGACGGGACCCTGTTTTTT.